This TCR beta chain was observed in a study of blood T cells in healthy people across ages. Study background: Template switching recovered approximately one barcoded beta molecule for every two T cells. Study results and limitations: With age, beta diversity per million T cells declined roughly linearly, significantly by roughly 40.

With a J-beta primer mix and a sample-barcoded 5' primer, a second PCR ran about 6 to 11 cycles. TCRdb processed the 5' RACE reads anew with MiXCR; each CDR3 protein has one entry. Counted here are fewer than 900,000 distinct CDR3 sequences, roughly 35% occurring once; the ten biggest clones make up 13%. Comment on this clonotype: The antigen is not known.

Total RNA was isolated from each sample in quantities of at least 5.5 micrograms. The CDR3 contains 17 residues. CDR1 and CDR2 (germline): SGHRS, YFSETQ. J gave up 2 bases and V 3 bases, and 6 bases lay outside the gene matches. What was sequenced was blood. This chain uses TRBV5-1 with TRBJ2-2; 11 bases map to TRBD2. The sequence derives from a man younger than 35 in good health. The CDR3 loop is CASSWGTSGINTGELFF. CDR3 in DNA: TGCGCCAGCAGCTGGGGGACTAGCGGAATAAACACCGGGGAGCTGTTTTTT.